The 13 T cell receptor beta chains presented below share a single source sample, sequenced in a study of regulatory T cells in long-lasting Graves disease. Time point reported: persistent/refractory GD, antithyroid drugs over 5 years with positive TRAb. Making the TCR library involved RNA that had been extracted from PBMCs. TCR beta libraries were built with iRepertoire HTBI primers and Arm-PCR of CDR3 regions. TCRdb processed the multiplex PCR reads anew with MiXCR; each CDR3 protein has one entry. This table holds around 400,000 distinct CDR3 sequences, roughly 24% found once. This sample comprised peripheral blood mononuclear cells (PBMCs), obtained when the disease was refractory, from a patient treated with antithyroid drugs. The receptors come from a woman in her 40s with Graves disease.

Worth noting for this clonotype: Compared with germline, one end of the junction differs, possibly owing to a read error. The rearrangement links TRBV5-1 to TRBJ2-4; 11 positions agree with TRBD1. The CDR3 has 16 amino acids. The V gene's germline CDR1 is SGHRS and CDR2 YFSETQ. Here the CDR3 reads CASSLGGQGATNMQYF. CDR3 nucleotides: TGCGCCAGCAGCTTGGGAGGACAGGGGGCGACGAACATGCAGTACTTC.

There are many counts of this clonotype. This chain links TRBV28 with TRBJ1-2; TRBD1 agrees at 7 bases. Germline assignment: CDR1 MDHEN and CDR2 SYDVKM. Unmatched junction bases numbered 6, after V lost 3 bases and J lost 2 bases. The CDR3 has 15 residues. The CDR3 DNA sequence: TGTGCCAGCAGTTTCTACCGACAGGGAAACTATGGCTACACCTTC. It specifies CASSFYRQGNYGYTF.

This clonotype showed up just a few times. The V and J genes are TRBV7-9 and TRBJ1-1; no clear D. The CDR3 is 14 amino acids. Trimming pared 6 bases from V and 0 bases from J, leaving 11 bases between. CDR1 and CDR2 (germline): SEHNR, FQNEAQ (reference sequence). The chain's CDR3 is CASSLNFMNTEAFF. The CDR3 coding sequence is TGTGCCAGCAGTCTCAACTTCATGAACACTGAAGCTTTCTTT.

This sequence joins TRBV6-1 and TRBJ2-7; weak D call: TRBD1 (6 bases). This CDR3 has 15 residues. With 5 bases removed from V and 0 bases from J, the gap between germline ends came to 14 bases. The germline V gene encodes CDR1 MNHNS and CDR2 SASEGT. The CDR3 region has the DNA TGTGCCAGCAGTCGAGAAAAAGGGGGCTCCTACGAGCAGTACTTC. It is translated as CASSREKGGSYEQYF.

This clonotype came up many times. The rearrangement links TRBV15 to TRBJ2-7; D is perhaps TRBD2 (6 bases). The V gene lost 4 bases and the J gene lost 3 bases, with 16 bases spanning the gap. The CDR3 contains 15 residues. Germline V gene data show CDR1 as LNHNV and CDR2 as YYDKDF (reference sequence). The CDR3 protein is CATSMGGARRYEQYF. CDR3 DNA: TGTGCCACCAGCATGGGGGGTGCCAGACGCTACGAGCAGTACTTC.

This sequence joins TRBV18 and TRBJ1-1, with unresolved D. V lost 1 base to trimming and J lost 6 bases, with 9 bases between them. The CDR3 has 13 residues. CDR1 KGHSH and CDR2 LQKENI come from the germline V gene. CDR3 nucleotide sequence: TGTGCCAGCTCACCACAAGGGAAGGCTGAAGCTTTCTTT. Protein product: CASSPQGKAEAFF.

This clonotype was detected ten times or more. The chain joins TRBV28 to TRBJ2-7; 8 nucleotides align to TRBD2. CDR3 length: 14 amino acids. Germline CDR1 is MDHEN and CDR2 is SYDVKM. V shed 2 bases, J shed 4 bases, and the junction held 4 bases outside the gene matches. CDR3 coding DNA: TGTGCCAGCAGTTTACAAGCGGGAGCTTACGAGCAGTACTTC. It yields the protein CASSLQAGAYEQYF.

The J gene is TRBJ2-7, the V gene TRBV6-1; D is unresolved. Germline CDR1 is MNHNS and CDR2 is SASEGT. CDR3 length: 14 residues. Trimming removed 6 bases from V and 3 bases from J, with 15 bases in between. The CDR3 is CASSPQQLNYEQYF. CDR3 nucleotide sequence: TGTGCCAGCAGCCCCCAGCAATTGAACTACGAGCAGTACTTC.

The sample holds many counts of this clonotype. The chain recombines TRBV28 with TRBJ2-4; D gene unclear. There are 13 residues in the CDR3. Germline V lookup: CDR1 MDHEN, CDR2 SYDVKM. V was trimmed by 7 bases and J by 0 bases, leaving 7 bases between them. In DNA form, the CDR3 reads TGTGCCAGCATGACCACAGCCAAAAACATTCAGTACTTC. Translation gives CASMTTAKNIQYF.

This clonotype was detected only a few times. This chain connects TRBV29-1 to TRBJ2-7, with D unclear. The CDR3 has 13 amino acids. Per the germline V gene, CDR1 is SQVTM and CDR2 is ANQGSEA. Trimming took 7 bases from V and 7 from J, leaving 20 bases between them. CDR3 nucleotides: TGCAGCGCAGGACCCCGGTACCTTGGGGAGCAGTACTTC. Its translation: CSAGPRYLGEQYF.

This clonotype has just a few counts. This chain uses TRBV7-6 with TRBJ2-2; TRBD2 matches at 15 bases. The CDR3 contains 19 residues. Germline lookup yields CDR1 SGHVS and CDR2 FNYEAQ. V gave up 5 bases and J gave up 7 bases; unmatched junction bases: 14. The CDR3 sequence: CASSLYSAGLAGGVGELFF. The CDR3 nucleotides are TGTGCCAGCAGCCTATATTCCGCCGGACTAGCGGGAGGGGTCGGGGAGCTGTTTTTT. Full variable domain (outside the CDR3, taken from reference TRBV7-6 and TRBJ2-2): GAGVSQSPRYKVTKRGQDVALRCDPISGHVSLYWYRQALGQGPEFLTYFNYEAQQDKSGLPNDRFSAERPEGSISTLTIQRTEQRDSAMYRCASSLYSAGLAGGVGELFFGEGSRLTVL.

This clonotype was detected ten times or more. The chain couples TRBV5-4 to TRBJ1-1; D gene unclear. Germline V CDR1 and CDR2: SGHNT, YYREEE (reference sequence). V shed 6 bases and J shed 6 bases, with 21 bases lying between them. CDR3 length equals 15 residues. The CDR3 nucleotides read TGTGCCAGCACGTCCCCAAATGTTGCGGCCGCTGAAGCTTTCTTT. Amino acids: CASTSPNVAAAEAFF.

This clonotype was recorded a few times. The rearrangement uses TRBV7-9 and TRBJ2-7; perhaps TRBD2 as D (5 bases). V lost 7 bases, J lost 1 base, and 11 bases lay in between. The germline gives CDR1 SEHNR, CDR2 FQNEAQ (reference sequence). There are 13 residues in the CDR3. This CDR3 reads CASNKGVSYEQYF. The CDR3 DNA reads TGTGCCAGCAACAAGGGAGTGTCCTACGAGCAGTACTTC.